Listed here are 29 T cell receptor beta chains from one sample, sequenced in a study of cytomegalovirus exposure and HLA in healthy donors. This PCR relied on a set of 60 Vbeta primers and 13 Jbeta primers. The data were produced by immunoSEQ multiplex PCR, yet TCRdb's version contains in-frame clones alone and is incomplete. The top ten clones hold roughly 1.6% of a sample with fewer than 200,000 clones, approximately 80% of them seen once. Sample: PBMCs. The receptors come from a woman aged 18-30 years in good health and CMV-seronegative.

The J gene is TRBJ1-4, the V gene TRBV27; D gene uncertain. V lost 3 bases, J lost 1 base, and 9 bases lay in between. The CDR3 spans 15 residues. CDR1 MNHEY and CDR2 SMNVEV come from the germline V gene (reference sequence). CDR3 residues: CASSLERGTNEKLFF. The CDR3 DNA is TGTGCCAGCAGTTTGGAACGGGGAACTAATGAAAAACTGTTTTTT.

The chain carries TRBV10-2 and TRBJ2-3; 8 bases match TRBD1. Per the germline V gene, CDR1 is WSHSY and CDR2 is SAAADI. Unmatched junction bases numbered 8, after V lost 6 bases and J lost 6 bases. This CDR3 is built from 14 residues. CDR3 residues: CASSRTGPGDTQYF. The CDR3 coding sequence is TGCGCCAGCAGCCGGACAGGGCCCGGCGATACGCAGTATTTT.

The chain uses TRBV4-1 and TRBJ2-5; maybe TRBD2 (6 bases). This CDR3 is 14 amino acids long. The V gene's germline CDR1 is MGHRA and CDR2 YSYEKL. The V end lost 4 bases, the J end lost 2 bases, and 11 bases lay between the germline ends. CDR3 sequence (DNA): TGCGCCAGCAGCCCGCGGGACTTGCAAGAGACCCAGTACTTC. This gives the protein CASSPRDLQETQYF.

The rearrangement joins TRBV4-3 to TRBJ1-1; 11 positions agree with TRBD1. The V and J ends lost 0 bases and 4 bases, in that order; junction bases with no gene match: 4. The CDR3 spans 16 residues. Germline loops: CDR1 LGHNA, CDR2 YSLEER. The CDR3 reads CASSQDGGTGGTEAFF. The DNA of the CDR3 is TGCGCCAGCAGCCAAGATGGGGGGACAGGGGGCACTGAAGCTTTCTTT.

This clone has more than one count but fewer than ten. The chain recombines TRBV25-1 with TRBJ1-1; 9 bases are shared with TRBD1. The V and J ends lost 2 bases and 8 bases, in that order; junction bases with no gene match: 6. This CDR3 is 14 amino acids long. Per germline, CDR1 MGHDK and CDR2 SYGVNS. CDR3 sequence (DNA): TGTGCCAGCAGTGAACTGGGACAGGGAGAGGAAGCTTTCTTT. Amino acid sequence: CASSELGQGEEAFF. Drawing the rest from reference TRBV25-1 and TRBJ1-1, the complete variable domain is EADIYQTPRYLVIGTGKKITLECSQTMGHDKMYWYQQDPGMELHLIHYSYGVNSTEKGDLSSESTVSRIRTEHFPLTLESARPSHTSQYLCASSELGQGEEAFFGQGTRLTVV.

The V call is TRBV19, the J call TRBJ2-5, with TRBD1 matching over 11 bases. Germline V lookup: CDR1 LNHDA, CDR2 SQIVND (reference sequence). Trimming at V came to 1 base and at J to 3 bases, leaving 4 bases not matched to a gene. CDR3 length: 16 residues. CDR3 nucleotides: TGTGCCAGTAGTATAGGACGGGGACAGGGGGAAGAGACCCAGTACTTC. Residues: CASSIGRGQGEETQYF. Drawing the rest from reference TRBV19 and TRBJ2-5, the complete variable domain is DGGITQSPKYLFRKEGQNVTLSCEQNLNHDAMYWYRQDPGQGLRLIYYSQIVNDFQKGDIAEGYSVSREKKESFPLTVTSAQKNPTAFYLCASSIGRGQGEETQYFGPGTRLLVL.

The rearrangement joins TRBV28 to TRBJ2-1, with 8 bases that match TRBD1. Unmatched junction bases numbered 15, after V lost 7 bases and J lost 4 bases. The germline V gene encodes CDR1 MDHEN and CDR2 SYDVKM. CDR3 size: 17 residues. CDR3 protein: CASTPLSGQGKYNEQFF. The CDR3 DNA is TGTGCCAGCACCCCCCTTTCCGGACAGGGAAAATACAATGAGCAGTTCTTC.

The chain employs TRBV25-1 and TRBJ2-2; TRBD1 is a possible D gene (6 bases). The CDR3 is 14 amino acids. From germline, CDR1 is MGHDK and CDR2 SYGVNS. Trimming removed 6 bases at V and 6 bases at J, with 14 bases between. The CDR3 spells CASSSLGAAGELFF. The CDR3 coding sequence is TGTGCCAGCAGCTCTTTGGGGGCGGCCGGGGAGCTGTTTTTT.

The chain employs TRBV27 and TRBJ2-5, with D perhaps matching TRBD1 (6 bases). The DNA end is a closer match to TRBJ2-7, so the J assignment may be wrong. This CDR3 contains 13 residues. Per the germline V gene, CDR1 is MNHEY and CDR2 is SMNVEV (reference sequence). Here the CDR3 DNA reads TGTGCCAGCAGTTCGGGACAAAACTACGAGCAGTACTTC. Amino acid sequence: CASSSGQNYEQYF.

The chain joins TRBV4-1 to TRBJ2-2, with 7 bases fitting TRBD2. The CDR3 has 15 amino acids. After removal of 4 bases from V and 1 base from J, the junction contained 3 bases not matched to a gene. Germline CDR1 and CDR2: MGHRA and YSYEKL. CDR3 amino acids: CASSLASGNTGELFF. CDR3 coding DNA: TGCGCCAGCAGCCTCGCTAGCGGGAACACCGGGGAGCTGTTTTTT.

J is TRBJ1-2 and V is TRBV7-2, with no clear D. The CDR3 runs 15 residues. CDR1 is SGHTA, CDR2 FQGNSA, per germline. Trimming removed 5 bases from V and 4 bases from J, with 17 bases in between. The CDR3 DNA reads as TGTGCCAGCAGCCTGGCCGGAGTTATCCTCTATGGCTACACCTTC. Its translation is CASSLAGVILYGYTF.

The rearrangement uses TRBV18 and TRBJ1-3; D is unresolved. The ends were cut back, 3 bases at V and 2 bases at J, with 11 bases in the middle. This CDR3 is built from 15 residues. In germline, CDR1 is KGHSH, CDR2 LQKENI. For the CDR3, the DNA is TGTGCCAGCTCACCCGGTTTTGGGCCTGGAAACACCATATATTTT. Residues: CASSPGFGPGNTIYF.

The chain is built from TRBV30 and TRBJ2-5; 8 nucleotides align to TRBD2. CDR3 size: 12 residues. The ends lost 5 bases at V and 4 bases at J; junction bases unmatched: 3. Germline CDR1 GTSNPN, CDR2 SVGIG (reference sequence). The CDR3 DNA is TGTGCCTGGGCGGGAGGAAGAGAGACCCAGTACTTC. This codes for CAWAGGRETQYF. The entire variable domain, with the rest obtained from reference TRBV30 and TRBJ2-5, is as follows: SQTIHQWPATLVQPVGSPLSLECTVEGTSNPNLYWYRQAAGRGLQLLFYSVGIGQISSEVPQNLSASRPQDRQFILSSKKLLLSDSGFYLCAWAGGRETQYFGPGTRLLVL.

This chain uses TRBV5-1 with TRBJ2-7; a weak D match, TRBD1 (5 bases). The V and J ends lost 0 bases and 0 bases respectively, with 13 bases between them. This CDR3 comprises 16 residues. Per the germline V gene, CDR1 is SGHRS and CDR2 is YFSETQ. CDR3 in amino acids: CASSLGAGFTSYEQYF. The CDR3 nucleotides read TGCGCCAGCAGCTTGGGGGCAGGGTTCACCTCCTACGAGCAGTACTTC.

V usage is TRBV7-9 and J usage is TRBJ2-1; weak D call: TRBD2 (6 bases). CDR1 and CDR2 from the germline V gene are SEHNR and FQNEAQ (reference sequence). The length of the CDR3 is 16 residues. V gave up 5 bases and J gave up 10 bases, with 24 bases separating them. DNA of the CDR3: TGTGCCAGCAGCCTCGAGTCTAGCGCCCTGCTCAGGGAGCAGTTCTTC. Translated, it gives CASSLESSALLREQFF.

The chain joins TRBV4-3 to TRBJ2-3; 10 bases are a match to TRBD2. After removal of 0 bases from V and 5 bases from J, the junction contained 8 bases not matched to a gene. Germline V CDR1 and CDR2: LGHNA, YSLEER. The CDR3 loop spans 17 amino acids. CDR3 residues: CASSQDGLAGVGDTQYF. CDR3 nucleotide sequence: TGCGCCAGCAGCCAAGATGGGCTAGCGGGAGTAGGAGATACGCAGTATTTT.

CDR3 sequence reads: CASSLFPTVNTEAFF. The CDR3 DNA sequence: TGTGCCAGCAGCTTATTCCCGACAGTGAACACTGAAGCTTTCTTT. J is TRBJ1-1 and V is TRBV11-2, with D tentatively TRBD1 (5 bases). This CDR3 has 15 amino acids. Germline CDR1 reads SGHAT; CDR2 reads FQNNGV. V dropped 2 bases and J dropped 0 bases, with 10 bases sitting between them. The full variable domain, completed using reference TRBV11-2 and TRBJ1-1, is EAGVAQSPRYKIIEKRQSVAFWCNPISGHATLYWYQQILGQGPKLLIQFQNNGVVDDSQLPKDRFSAERLKGVDSTLKIQPAKLEDSAVYLCASSLFPTVNTEAFFGQGTRLTVV.

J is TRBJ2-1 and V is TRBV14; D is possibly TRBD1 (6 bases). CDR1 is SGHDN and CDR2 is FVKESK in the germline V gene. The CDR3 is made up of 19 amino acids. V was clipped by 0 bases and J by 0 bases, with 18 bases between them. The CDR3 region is CASSQDTKLQGFSYNEQFF. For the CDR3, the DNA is TGTGCCAGCAGCCAAGACACGAAACTCCAGGGGTTCTCCTACAATGAGCAGTTCTTC.

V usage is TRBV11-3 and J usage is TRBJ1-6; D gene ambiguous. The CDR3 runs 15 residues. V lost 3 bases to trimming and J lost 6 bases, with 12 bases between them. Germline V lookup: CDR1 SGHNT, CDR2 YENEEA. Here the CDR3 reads CASSFRGGTNSPLHF. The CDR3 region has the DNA TGTGCCAGCAGCTTTCGGGGTGGCACTAATTCACCCCTCCACTTT.

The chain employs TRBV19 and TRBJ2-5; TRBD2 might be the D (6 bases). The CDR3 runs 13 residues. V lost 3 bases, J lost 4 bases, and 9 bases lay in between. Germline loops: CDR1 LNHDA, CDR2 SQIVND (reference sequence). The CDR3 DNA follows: TGTGCCAGTAGTATCCCGCGGGGAGAGACCCAGTACTTC. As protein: CASSIPRGETQYF. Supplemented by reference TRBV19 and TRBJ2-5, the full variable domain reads DGGITQSPKYLFRKEGQNVTLSCEQNLNHDAMYWYRQDPGQGLRLIYYSQIVNDFQKGDIAEGYSVSREKKESFPLTVTSAQKNPTAFYLCASSIPRGETQYFGPGTRLLVL.

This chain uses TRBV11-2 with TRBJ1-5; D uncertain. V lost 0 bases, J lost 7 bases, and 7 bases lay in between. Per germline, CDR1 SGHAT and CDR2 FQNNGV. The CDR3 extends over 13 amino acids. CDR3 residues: CASSLDLSQPQHF. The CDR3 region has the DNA TGTGCCAGCAGCTTAGATCTTAGCCAGCCCCAGCATTTT. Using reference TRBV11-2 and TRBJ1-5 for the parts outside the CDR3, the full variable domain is EAGVAQSPRYKIIEKRQSVAFWCNPISGHATLYWYQQILGQGPKLLIQFQNNGVVDDSQLPKDRFSAERLKGVDSTLKIQPAKLEDSAVYLCASSLDLSQPQHFGDGTRLSIL.

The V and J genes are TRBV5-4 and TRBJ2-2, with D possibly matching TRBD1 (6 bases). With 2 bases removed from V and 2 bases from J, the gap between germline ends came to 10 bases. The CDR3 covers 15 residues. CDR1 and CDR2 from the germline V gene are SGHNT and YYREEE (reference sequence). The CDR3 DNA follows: TGTGCCAGCAGCTTCCAGGGGACCAACACCGGGGAGCTGTTTTTT. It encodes CASSFQGTNTGELFF.

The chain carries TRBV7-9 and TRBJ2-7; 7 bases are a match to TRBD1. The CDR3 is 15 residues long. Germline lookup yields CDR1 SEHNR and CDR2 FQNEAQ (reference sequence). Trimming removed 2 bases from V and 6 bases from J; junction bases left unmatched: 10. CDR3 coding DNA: TGTGCCAGCAGCTTAACTTCCCCGACAGGGATCGAGCAGTACTTC. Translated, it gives CASSLTSPTGIEQYF.

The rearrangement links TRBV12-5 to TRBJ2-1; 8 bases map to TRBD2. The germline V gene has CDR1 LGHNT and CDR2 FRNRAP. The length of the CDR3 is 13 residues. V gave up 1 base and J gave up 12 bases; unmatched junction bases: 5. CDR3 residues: CASGLGGLAVQFF. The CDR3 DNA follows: TGTGCTAGTGGTTTGGGAGGACTAGCTGTGCAGTTCTTC.

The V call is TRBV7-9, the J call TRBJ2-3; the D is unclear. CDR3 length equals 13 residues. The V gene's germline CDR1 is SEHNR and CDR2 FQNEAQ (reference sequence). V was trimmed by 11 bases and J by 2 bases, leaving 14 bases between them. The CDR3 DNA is TGTGCCTCCAACCAGGCAATCACAGATACGCAGTATTTT. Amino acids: CASNQAITDTQYF.

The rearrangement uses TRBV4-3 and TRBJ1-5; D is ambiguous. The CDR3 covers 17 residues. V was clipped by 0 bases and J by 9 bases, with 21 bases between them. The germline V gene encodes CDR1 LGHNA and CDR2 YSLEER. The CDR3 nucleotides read TGCGCCAGCAGCCAAGATCGTGGAGACCCCATCGGTTCGCCCCAGCATTTT. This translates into CASSQDRGDPIGSPQHF.

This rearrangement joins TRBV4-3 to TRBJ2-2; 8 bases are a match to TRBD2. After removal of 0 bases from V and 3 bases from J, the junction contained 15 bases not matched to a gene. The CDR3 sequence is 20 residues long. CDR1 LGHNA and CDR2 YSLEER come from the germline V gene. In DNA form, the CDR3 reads TGCGCCAGCAGCCAAGATTTACCGGGACTAGTTTTAGAGGACACCGGGGAGCTGTTTTTT. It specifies CASSQDLPGLVLEDTGELFF.

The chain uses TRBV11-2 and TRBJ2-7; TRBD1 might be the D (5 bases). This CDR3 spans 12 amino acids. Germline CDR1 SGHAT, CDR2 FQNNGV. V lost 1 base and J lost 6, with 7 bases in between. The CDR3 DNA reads TGTGCCAGCAGCTTAGGTAGGGGCGAGCAGTACGTC. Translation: CASSLGRGEQYV.

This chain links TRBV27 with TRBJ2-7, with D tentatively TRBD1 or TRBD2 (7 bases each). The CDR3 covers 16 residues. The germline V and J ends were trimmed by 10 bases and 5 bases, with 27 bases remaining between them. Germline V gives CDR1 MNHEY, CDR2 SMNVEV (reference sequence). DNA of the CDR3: TGTGCCACCAGGGGGGGGCGCCGGGACCCCCCGCACGAGCAGTACTTC. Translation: CATRGGRRDPPHEQYF.